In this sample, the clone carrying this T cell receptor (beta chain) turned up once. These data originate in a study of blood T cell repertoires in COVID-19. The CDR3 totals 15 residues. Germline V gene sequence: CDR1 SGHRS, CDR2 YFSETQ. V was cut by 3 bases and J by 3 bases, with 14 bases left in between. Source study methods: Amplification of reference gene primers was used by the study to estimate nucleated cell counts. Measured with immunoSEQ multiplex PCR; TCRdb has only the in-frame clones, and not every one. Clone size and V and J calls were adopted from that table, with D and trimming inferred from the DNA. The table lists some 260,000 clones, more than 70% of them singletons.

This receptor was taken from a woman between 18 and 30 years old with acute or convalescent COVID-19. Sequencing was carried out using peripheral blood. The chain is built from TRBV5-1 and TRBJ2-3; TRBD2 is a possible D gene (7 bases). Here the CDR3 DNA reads TGCGCCAGCAGCTCCGCGCGGGGGCAGACAGATACGCAGTATTTT. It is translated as CASSSARGQTDTQYF.